The T cell receptor (beta chain) described here comes from a study of blood T cell repertoires in COVID-19. Study-wide context: Sites in the United States, Italy and Spain provided acute and convalescent COVID-19 samples.

V shed 3 bases, J shed 11 bases, and the junction held 10 bases outside the gene matches. There are 14 residues in the CDR3. CDR1 is LNHDA and CDR2 is SQIVND in the germline V gene (reference sequence). Original analysis: The authors estimated nucleated cell counts from reference gene primer amplification. Clones were read by immunoSEQ multiplex PCR, and TCRdb kept only the in-frame ones, dropping some. V and J calls and clone size come straight from that table; D and trimming were deduced from the DNA. Here the sample spans about 260,000 clones, approximately 86% being singletons. Sequenced: peripheral blood. This chain uses TRBV19 with TRBJ1-5; 7 bases are shared with TRBD1. The receptor was isolated from a man between 25 and 39 years old with active or convalescent COVID-19. The CDR3, as DNA: TGTGCCAGTAGTATTGACAGGGCGCGATCCTCCCAGCATTTT. Protein product: CASSIDRARSSQHF. The entire variable domain, with the rest obtained from reference TRBV19 and TRBJ1-5, is as follows: DGGITQSPKYLFRKEGQNVTLSCEQNLNHDAMYWYRQDPGQGLRLIYYSQIVNDFQKGDIAEGYSVSREKKESFPLTVTSAQKNPTAFYLCASSIDRARSSQHFGDGTRLSIL.